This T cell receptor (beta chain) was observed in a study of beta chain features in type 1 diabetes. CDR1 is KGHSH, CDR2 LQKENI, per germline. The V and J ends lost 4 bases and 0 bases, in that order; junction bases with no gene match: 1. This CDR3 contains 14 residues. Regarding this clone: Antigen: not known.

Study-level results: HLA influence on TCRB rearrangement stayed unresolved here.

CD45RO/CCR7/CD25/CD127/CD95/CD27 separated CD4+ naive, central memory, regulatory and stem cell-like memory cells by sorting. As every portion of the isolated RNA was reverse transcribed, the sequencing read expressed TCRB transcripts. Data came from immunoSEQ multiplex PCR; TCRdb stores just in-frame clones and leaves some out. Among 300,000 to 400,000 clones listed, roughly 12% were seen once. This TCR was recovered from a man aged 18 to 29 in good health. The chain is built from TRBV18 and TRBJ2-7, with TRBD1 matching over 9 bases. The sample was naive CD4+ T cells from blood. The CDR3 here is CASSQQGASYEQYF. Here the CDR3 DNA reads TGTGCCAGCTCACAACAGGGGGCCTCCTACGAGCAGTACTTC.